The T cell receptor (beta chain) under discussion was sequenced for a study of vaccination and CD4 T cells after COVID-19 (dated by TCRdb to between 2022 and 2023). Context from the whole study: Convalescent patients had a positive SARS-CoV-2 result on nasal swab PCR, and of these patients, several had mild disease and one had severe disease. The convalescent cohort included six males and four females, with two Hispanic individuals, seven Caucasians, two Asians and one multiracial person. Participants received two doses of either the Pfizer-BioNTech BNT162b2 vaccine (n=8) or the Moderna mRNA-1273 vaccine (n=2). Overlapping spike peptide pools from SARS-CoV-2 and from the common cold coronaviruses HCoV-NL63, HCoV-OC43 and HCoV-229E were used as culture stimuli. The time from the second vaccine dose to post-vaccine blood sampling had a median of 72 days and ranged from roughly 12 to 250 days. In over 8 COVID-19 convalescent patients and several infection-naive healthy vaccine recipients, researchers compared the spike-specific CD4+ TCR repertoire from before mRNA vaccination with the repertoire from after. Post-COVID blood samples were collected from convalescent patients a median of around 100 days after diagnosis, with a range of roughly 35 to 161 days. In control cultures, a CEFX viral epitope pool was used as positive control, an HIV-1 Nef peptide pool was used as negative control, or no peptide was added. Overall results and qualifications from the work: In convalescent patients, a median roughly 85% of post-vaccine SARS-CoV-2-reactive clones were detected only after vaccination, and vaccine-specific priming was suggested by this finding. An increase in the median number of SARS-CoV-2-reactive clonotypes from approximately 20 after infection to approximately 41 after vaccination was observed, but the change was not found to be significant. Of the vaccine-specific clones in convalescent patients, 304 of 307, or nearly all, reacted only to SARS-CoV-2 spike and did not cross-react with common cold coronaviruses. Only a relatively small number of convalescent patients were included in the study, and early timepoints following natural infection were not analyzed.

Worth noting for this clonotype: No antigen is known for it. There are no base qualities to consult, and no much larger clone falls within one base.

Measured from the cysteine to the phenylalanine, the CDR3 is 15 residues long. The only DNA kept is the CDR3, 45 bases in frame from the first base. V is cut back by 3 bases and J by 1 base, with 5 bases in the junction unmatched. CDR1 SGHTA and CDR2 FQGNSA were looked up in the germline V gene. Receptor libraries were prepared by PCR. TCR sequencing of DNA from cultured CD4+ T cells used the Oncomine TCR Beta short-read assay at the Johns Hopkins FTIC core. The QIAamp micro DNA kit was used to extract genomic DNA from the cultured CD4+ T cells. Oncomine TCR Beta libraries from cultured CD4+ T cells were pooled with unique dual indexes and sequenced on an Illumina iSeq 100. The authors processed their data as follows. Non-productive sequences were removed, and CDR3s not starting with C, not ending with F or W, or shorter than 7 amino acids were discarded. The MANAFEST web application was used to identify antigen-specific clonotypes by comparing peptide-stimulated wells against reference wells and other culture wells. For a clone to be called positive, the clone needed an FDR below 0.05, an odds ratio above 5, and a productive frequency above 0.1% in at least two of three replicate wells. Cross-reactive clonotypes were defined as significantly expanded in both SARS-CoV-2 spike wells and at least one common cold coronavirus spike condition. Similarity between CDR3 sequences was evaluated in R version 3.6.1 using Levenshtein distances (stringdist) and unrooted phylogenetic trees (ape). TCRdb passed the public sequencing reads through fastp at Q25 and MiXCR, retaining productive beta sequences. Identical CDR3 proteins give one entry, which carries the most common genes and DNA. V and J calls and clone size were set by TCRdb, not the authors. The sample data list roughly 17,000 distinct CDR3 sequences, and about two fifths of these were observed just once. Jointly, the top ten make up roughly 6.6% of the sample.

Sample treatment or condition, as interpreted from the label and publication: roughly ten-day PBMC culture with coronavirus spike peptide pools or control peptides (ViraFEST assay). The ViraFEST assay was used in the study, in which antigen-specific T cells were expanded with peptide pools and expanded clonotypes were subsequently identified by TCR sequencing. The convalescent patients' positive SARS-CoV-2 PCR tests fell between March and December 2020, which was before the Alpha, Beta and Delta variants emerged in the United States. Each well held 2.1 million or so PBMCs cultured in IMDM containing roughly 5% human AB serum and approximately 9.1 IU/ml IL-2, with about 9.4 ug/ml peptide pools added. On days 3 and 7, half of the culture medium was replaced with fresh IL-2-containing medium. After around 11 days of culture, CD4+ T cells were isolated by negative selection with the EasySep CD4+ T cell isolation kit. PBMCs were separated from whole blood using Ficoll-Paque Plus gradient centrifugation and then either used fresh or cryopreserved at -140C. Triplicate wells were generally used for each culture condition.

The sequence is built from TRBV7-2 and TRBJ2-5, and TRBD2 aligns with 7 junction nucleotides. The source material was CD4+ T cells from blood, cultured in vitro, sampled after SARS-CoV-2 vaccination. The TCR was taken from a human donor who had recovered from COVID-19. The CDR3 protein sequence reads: CASSFASGTQETQYF. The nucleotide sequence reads TGTGCCAGCAGCTTTGCGAGCGGGACCCAAGAGACCCAGTACTTC. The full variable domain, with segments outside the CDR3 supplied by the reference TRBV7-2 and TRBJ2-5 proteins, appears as GAGVSQSPSNKVTEKGKDVELRCDPISGHTALYWYRQSLGQGLEFLIYFQGNSAPDKSGLPSDRFSAERTGGSVSTLTIQRTQQEDSAVYLCASSFASGTQETQYFGPGTRLLVL.